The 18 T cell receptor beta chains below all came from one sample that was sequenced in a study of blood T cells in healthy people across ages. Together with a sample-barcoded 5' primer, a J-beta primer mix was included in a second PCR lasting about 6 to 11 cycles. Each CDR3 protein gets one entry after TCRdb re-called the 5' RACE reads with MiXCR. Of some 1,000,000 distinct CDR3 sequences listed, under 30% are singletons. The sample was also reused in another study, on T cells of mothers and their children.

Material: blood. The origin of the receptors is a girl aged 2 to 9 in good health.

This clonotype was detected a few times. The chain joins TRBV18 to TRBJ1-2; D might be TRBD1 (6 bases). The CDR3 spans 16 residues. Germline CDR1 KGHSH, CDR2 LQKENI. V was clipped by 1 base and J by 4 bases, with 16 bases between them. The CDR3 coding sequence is TGTGCCAGCTCACCACTTCCGGACAGCGAATTCTATGGCTACACCTTC. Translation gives CASSPLPDSEFYGYTF.

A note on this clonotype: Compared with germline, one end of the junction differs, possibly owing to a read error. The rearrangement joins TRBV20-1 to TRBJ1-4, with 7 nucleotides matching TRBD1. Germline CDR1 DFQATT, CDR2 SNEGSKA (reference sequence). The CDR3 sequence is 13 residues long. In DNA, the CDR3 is TGCGGTGCTAGACAGACAGGGTCCTTACGGCTGTTTTTT. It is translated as CGARQTGSLRLFF.

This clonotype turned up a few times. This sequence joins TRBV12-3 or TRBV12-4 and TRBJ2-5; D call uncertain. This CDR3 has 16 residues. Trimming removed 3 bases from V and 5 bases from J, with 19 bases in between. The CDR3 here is CASSFFSLGRRETQYF. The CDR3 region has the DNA TGTGCCAGCAGTTTTTTTAGTCTTGGAAGACGGGAGACCCAGTACTTC.

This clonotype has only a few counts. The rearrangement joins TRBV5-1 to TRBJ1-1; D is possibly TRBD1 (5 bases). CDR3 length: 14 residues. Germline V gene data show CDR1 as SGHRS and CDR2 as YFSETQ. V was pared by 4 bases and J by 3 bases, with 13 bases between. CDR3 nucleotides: TGCGCCAGCAGCAGGGGACTGCAGGACACTGAAGCTTTCTTT. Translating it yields CASSRGLQDTEAFF. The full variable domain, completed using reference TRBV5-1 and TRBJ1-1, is KAGVTQTPRYLIKTRGQQVTLSCSPISGHRSVSWYQQTPGQGLQFLFEYFSETQRNKGNFPGRFSGRQFSNSRSEMNVSTLELGDSALYLCASSRGLQDTEAFFGQGTRLTVV.

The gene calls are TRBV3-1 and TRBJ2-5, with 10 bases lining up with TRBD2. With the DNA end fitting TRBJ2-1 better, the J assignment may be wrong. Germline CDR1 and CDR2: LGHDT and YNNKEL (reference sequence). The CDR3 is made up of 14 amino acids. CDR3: CASSQRTSGYRQFF. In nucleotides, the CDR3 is TGTGCCAGCAGCCAAAGGACTAGCGGATACAGGCAGTTCTTC.

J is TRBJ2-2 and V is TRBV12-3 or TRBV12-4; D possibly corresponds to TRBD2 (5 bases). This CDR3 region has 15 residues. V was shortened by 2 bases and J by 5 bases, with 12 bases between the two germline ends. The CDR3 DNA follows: TGTGCCAGCAGTTTACGTGGGAGAGGAACCGGGGAGCTGTTTTTT. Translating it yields CASSLRGRGTGELFF.

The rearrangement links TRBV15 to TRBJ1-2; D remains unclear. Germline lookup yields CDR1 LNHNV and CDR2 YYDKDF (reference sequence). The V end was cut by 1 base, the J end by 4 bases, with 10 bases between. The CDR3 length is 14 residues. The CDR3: CATSRVTEFYGYTF. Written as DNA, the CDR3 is TGTGCCACCAGCAGAGTCACGGAGTTCTATGGCTACACCTTC.

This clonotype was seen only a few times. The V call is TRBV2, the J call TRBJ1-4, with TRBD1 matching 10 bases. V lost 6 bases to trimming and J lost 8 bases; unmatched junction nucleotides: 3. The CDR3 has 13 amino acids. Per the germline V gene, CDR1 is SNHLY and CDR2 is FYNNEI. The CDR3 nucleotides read TGTGCCAGCAGAGGGACAGGGGACGAAAAACTGTTTTTT. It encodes CASRGTGDEKLFF. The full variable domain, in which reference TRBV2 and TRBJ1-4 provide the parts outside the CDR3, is EPEVTQTPSHQVTQMGQEVILRCVPISNHLYFYWYRQILGQKVEFLVSFYNNEISEKSEIFDDQFSVERPDGSNFTLKIRSTKLEDSAMYFCASRGTGDEKLFFGSGTQLSVL.

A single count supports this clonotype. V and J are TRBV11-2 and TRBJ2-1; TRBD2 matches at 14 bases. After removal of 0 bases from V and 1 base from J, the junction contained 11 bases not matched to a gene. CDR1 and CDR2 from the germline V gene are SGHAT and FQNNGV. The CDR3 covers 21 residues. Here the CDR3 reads CASSLEPPGLAGARSYNEQFF. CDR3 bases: TGTGCCAGCAGCTTAGAACCCCCGGGACTAGCGGGAGCAAGGTCCTACAATGAGCAGTTCTTC.

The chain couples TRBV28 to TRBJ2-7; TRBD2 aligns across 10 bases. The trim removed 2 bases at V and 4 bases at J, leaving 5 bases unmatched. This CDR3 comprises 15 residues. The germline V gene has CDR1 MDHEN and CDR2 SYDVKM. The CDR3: CASSLIAGGLYEQYF. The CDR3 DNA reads TGTGCCAGCAGTTTAATAGCGGGAGGCTTATACGAGCAGTACTTC.

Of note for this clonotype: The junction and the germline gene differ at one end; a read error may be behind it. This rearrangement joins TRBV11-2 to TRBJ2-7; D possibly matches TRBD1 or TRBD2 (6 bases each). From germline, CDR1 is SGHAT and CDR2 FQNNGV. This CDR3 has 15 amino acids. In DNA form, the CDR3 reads TGTGCTAGCACTATGCAAGGGGGGTTCTCCTACGAGCAATACTTC. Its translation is CASTMQGGFSYEQYF.

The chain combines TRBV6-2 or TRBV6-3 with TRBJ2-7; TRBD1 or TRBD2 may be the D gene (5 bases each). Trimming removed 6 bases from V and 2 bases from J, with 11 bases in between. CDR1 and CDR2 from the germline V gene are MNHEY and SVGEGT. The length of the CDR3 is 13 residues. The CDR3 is CASRYGAPYEQYF. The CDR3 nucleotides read TGTGCCAGCAGATACGGGGCCCCCTACGAGCAGTACTTC.

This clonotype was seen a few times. The CDR3 is CASSLTGNERPYNEQFF. DNA of the CDR3: TGTGCCAGCAGCCTAACAGGGAACGAAAGGCCCTACAATGAGCAGTTCTTC. The chain employs TRBV7-9 and TRBJ2-5; a possible D gene is TRBD1 (6 bases). The J call is doubtful: the DNA matches TRBJ2-1 better. From germline, CDR1 is SEHNR and CDR2 FQNEAQ (reference sequence). This CDR3 contains 17 residues.

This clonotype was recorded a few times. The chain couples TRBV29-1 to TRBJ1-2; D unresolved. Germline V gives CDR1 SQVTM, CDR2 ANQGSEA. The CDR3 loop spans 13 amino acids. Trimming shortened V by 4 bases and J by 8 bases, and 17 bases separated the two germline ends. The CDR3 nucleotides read TGCAGCGTTGTTTGGTTGGGGTTGTCAGGCTACACCTTC. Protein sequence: CSVVWLGLSGYTF.

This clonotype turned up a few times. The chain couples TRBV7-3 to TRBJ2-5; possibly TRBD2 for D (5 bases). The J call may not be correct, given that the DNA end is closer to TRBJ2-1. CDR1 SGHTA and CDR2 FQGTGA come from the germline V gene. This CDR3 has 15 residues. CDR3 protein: CASSLKPGYINEQFF. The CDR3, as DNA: TGTGCCAGCAGCTTAAAGCCGGGATATATCAATGAGCAGTTCTTC.

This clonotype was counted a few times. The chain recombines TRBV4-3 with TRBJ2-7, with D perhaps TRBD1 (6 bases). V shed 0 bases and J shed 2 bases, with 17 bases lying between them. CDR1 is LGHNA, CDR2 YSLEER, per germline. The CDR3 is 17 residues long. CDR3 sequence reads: CASSQDHEQGVTYEQYF. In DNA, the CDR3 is TGCGCCAGCAGCCAAGATCATGAACAGGGCGTAACCTACGAGCAGTACTTC.

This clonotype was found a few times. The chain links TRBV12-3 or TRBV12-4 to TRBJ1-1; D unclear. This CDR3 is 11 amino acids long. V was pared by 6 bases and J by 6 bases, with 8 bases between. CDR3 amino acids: CASRNVPEAFF. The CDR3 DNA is TGTGCCAGCAGGAACGTGCCTGAAGCTTTCTTT.

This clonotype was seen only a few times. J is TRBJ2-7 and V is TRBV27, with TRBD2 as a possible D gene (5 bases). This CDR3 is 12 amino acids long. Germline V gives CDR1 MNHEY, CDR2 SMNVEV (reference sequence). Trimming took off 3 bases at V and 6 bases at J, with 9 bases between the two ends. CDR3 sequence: CASSLAGTEQYF. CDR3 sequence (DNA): TGTGCCAGCAGTTTGGCGGGTACCGAGCAGTACTTC.